This passage covers 13 T cell receptor beta chains from one sample sequenced in a study of regulatory T cells in long-lasting Graves disease. Described time point: newly diagnosed GD, antithyroid drugs for less than 3 months. Isolated PBMC RNA provided the starting material for the TCR library. Arm-PCR of CDR3 regions and iRepertoire HTBI primers were used to build TCR beta libraries. TCRdb ran MiXCR on the multiplex PCR reads and lists one entry per CDR3 protein. This sample has 390,000 or so distinct CDR3 sequences, with approximately 10% found just once. This same sample was also part of a study on T cells in Graves' hyperthyroidism and ophthalmopathy.

Sequencing used peripheral blood mononuclear cells (PBMCs), obtained at new diagnosis, from a patient treated with antithyroid drugs. The receptors derive from a woman aged 18 to 35 with Graves disease.

At least ten counts were recorded for this clonotype. V gene TRBV6-1 combines with J gene TRBJ1-2; D is ambiguous. V was shortened by 7 bases and J by 6 bases, with 15 bases between the two germline ends. CDR1 MNHNS and CDR2 SASEGT come from the germline V gene. The CDR3 totals 13 residues. The CDR3 region is CASTLMLGHGYTF. The CDR3 bases are TGTGCCAGCACCCTAATGCTGGGCCATGGCTACACCTTC.

This clonotype appeared many times. The chain carries TRBV28 and TRBJ1-2; D unresolved. In germline, CDR1 is MDHEN, CDR2 SYDVKM. V was cut by 8 bases and J by 4 bases, with 14 bases left in between. There are 13 residues in the CDR3. In DNA form, the CDR3 reads TGTGCCAGCTTTCAATGGAAGGGCTATGGCTACACCTTC. Translation: CASFQWKGYGYTF.

This clonotype occurred many times. The V and J genes are TRBV28 and TRBJ2-3, with 7 bases that match TRBD1. The CDR3 spans 14 residues. Germline V CDR1 and CDR2: MDHEN, SYDVKM. The junction had 7 bases not matched to a gene; V was cut back by 7 bases and J by 3 bases. The CDR3 here is CASKGAGITDTQYF. CDR3 in DNA: TGTGCCAGCAAGGGGGCTGGGATAACAGATACGCAGTATTTT.

This rearrangement joins TRBV4-3 to TRBJ2-7; D ambiguous. Germline V lookup: CDR1 LGHNA, CDR2 YSLEER. The V end lost 1 base, the J end lost 0 bases, and 10 bases lay between the germline ends. This CDR3 spans 15 amino acids. CDR3 protein: CASSQAKGSSYEQYF. CDR3 in DNA: TGCGCCAGCAGCCAAGCTAAGGGAAGCTCCTACGAGCAGTACTTC.

CDR3 loop: CATQGYQETQYF. The CDR3 nucleotides are TGTGCCACACAGGGGTACCAAGAGACCCAGTACTTC. The J gene is TRBJ2-5, the V gene TRBV2; 7 nucleotides line up with TRBD1. The germline gives CDR1 SNHLY, CDR2 FYNNEI. Trimming removed 10 bases from V and 0 bases from J; junction bases left unmatched: 2. The CDR3 has 12 amino acids. Drawing the rest from reference TRBV2 and TRBJ2-5, the complete variable domain is EPEVTQTPSHQVTQMGQEVILRCVPISNHLYFYWYRQILGQKVEFLVSFYNNEISEKSEIFDDQFSVERPDGSNFTLKIRSTKLEDSAMYFCATQGYQETQYFGPGTRLLVL.

This clonotype was counted at least ten times. This chain uses TRBV5-1 with TRBJ2-7; a possible D gene is TRBD2 (5 bases). Germline CDR1 SGHRS, CDR2 YFSETQ. This CDR3 comprises 15 residues. Trimming cost V 0 bases and J 5 bases, with 15 bases left between them. The DNA of the CDR3 is TGCGCCAGCAGCTTGGTCCCGACGGGGTCGAACGAGCAGTACTTC. Its translation: CASSLVPTGSNEQYF.

This clonotype was observed at least ten times. CDR3: CASSSRSIVAGVEQYF. In DNA, the CDR3 is TGTGCCAGCAGCTCCAGGTCGATAGTAGCGGGAGTCGAGCAGTACTTC. The V and J genes are TRBV11-1 and TRBJ2-7; 9 nucleotides agree with TRBD2. Per the germline V gene, CDR1 is SGHAT and CDR2 is FQDESV (reference sequence). The V and J ends lost 4 bases and 6 bases, in that order; junction bases with no gene match: 13. The CDR3 has 16 residues.

Many counts were recorded for this clonotype. The rearrangement links TRBV27 to TRBJ2-5, with TRBD2 matching over 8 bases. The CDR3 spans 14 residues. With V trimmed by 5 bases and J by 2 bases, 4 bases remained unmatched. Germline V gene sequence: CDR1 MNHEY, CDR2 SMNVEV (reference sequence). The chain's CDR3 is CASSRSGAQETQYF. CDR3 sequence (DNA): TGTGCCAGCAGTCGTAGCGGGGCACAAGAGACCCAGTACTTC.

This clonotype was counted only a few times. The chain joins TRBV5-1 to TRBJ2-3, with 12 positions matching TRBD2. The V gene's germline CDR1 is SGHRS and CDR2 YFSETQ. The V and J ends lost 0 bases and 4 bases, in that order; junction bases with no gene match: 6. This CDR3 is built from 17 residues. The CDR3: CASSLELAGGGADTQYF. As DNA, the CDR3 is TGCGCCAGCAGCTTGGAACTAGCGGGGGGTGGGGCAGATACGCAGTATTTT.

This clonotype was picked up many times. The chain combines TRBV6-1 with TRBJ2-1; 8 bases fit TRBD1. Per germline, CDR1 MNHNS and CDR2 SASEGT. The CDR3 has 20 amino acids. V dropped 4 bases and J dropped 4; count of bases not matched to a gene: 21. This chain's CDR3 is CASSGSFARQGQGLYNEQFF. CDR3 sequence (DNA): TGTGCCAGCAGTGGTTCCTTCGCGCGACAGGGGCAAGGACTTTACAATGAGCAGTTCTTC.

The gene calls are TRBV5-1 and TRBJ2-5, with 8 bases aligning to TRBD1. J was trimmed by 3 bases and V by 5 bases; bases with no gene match: 12. The germline CDR1 and CDR2 sequences are SGHRS and YFSETQ. The CDR3 is 16 residues long. CDR3: CASRTGAGWLKETQYF. The CDR3 bases are TGCGCCAGCAGGACAGGGGCAGGTTGGTTAAAAGAGACCCAGTACTTC. Based on the CDR3 plus reference TRBV5-1 and TRBJ2-5, the full variable domain is KAGVTQTPRYLIKTRGQQVTLSCSPISGHRSVSWYQQTPGQGLQFLFEYFSETQRNKGNFPGRFSGRQFSNSRSEMNVSTLELGDSALYLCASRTGAGWLKETQYFGPGTRLLVL.

This clonotype was seen ten or more times. The chain recombines TRBV30 with TRBJ1-2; tentative D call: TRBD1 (6 bases). CDR1 and CDR2 (germline): GTSNPN, SVGIG (reference sequence). The CDR3 is 14 amino acids. The V gene lost 2 bases and the J gene lost 8 bases, with 18 bases spanning the gap. The CDR3 sequence: CAWSRYGIQGGYTF. DNA for the CDR3: TGTGCCTGGAGTCGTTACGGGATCCAGGGGGGCTACACCTTC.

This clonotype was observed many times. V and J are TRBV6-2 or TRBV6-3 and TRBJ1-5, with D hard to call. The CDR3 spans 14 residues. The germline V gene has CDR1 MNHEY and CDR2 SVGEGT. V was trimmed by 2 bases and J by 6 bases, leaving 11 bases between them. The CDR3 bases are TGTGCCAGCAGTTACCACTCCTCCGGTCAGCCCCAGCATTTT. It yields the protein CASSYHSSGQPQHF.